These 16 T cell receptor beta chains were sequenced from one sample in a study of blood T cell repertoires in COVID-19. Assay used: immunoSEQ multiplex PCR; TCRdb lists only in-frame clones, some missing. The top ten hold roughly 1% of the sample, which has roughly 300,000 clones, about 90% seen once. The sequenced sample consisted of PBMCs or T cells enriched from blood (not recorded which). All receptors derive from a woman aged 25 to 39 who had recovered from COVID-19.

The count of this clone is one. The chain is built from TRBV2 and TRBJ1-5; D not resolved. V shed 1 base and J shed 2 bases, with 6 bases lying between them. Germline V gene sequence: CDR1 SNHLY, CDR2 FYNNEI. The CDR3 consists of 14 residues. The CDR3 is CASSEDRGNQPQHF. The CDR3 nucleotides are TGTGCCAGCAGTGAAGATCGGGGCAATCAGCCCCAGCATTTT.

V usage is TRBV14 and J usage is TRBJ2-3; 10 nucleotides line up with TRBD1. Trimming cost V 3 bases and J 7 bases; bases outside gene matches: 4. The germline CDR1 and CDR2 sequences are SGHDN and FVKESK. The CDR3 extends over 14 amino acids. CDR3 bases: TGTGCCAGCAGCCACGACAGGGGGCGAAATACGCAGTATTTT. Its translation is CASSHDRGRNTQYF.

This clone was observed a few times. This chain connects TRBV29-1 to TRBJ2-4, with unresolved D. Germline CDR1 is SQVTM and CDR2 is ANQGSEA. The CDR3 loop spans 14 amino acids. Trimming took off 3 bases at V and 0 bases at J, with 9 bases between the two ends. Written as DNA, the CDR3 is TGCAGCGTTGAGCCACAGCTAGCCAAAAACATTCAGTACTTC. Protein: CSVEPQLAKNIQYF.

The chain has TRBV30 and TRBJ2-5; D call uncertain. This CDR3 has 15 residues. With 2 bases removed from V and 5 bases from J, the gap between germline ends came to 18 bases. The germline CDR1 and CDR2 sequences are GTSNPN and SVGIG (reference sequence). The chain's CDR3 is CAWSTHTALRETQYF. Here the CDR3 DNA reads TGTGCCTGGAGTACACACACAGCCCTTCGGGAGACCCAGTACTTC.

The chain combines TRBV18 with TRBJ2-3; a weak D match, TRBD1 (6 bases). CDR3 length: 13 residues. Germline lookup yields CDR1 KGHSH and CDR2 LQKENI. Trimming removed 6 bases at V and 3 bases at J, with 10 bases between. The DNA for the CDR3 is TGTGCCAGCTCCCCAACAGGGACAGATACGCAGTATTTT. The encoded protein is CASSPTGTDTQYF. The full variable domain, in which reference TRBV18 and TRBJ2-3 provide the parts outside the CDR3, is NAGVMQNPRHLVRRRGQEARLRCSPMKGHSHVYWYRQLPEEGLKFMVYLQKENIIDESGMPKERFSAEFPKEGPSILRIQQVVRGDSAAYFCASSPTGTDTQYFGPGTRLTVL.

V usage is TRBV5-5 and J usage is TRBJ1-1; tentative D call: TRBD1 (5 bases). Germline V lookup: CDR1 SGHKS, CDR2 YYEKEE (reference sequence). The germline V and J ends were trimmed by 1 base and 0 bases, with 16 bases remaining between them. The CDR3 loop spans 17 amino acids. In DNA form, the CDR3 reads TGTGCCAGCAGCTTGATCGCGGGTCGGGGGATGAACACTGAAGCTTTCTTT. Its translation: CASSLIAGRGMNTEAFF. Full variable domain (missing parts from reference TRBV5-5 and TRBJ1-1): DAGVTQSPTHLIKTRGQQVTLRCSPISGHKSVSWYQQVLGQGPQFIFQYYEKEERGRGNFPDRFSARQFPNYSSELNVNALLLGDSALYLCASSLIAGRGMNTEAFFGQGTRLTVV.

The V call is TRBV28, the J call TRBJ2-3, with 8 nucleotides matching TRBD1. This CDR3 spans 14 amino acids. Germline CDR1 is MDHEN and CDR2 is SYDVKM. J lost 4 bases, V lost 8 bases, and 8 bases had no gene match. CDR3 in amino acids: CASEDRANPDTQYF. CDR3 in DNA: TGTGCCAGCGAGGACAGGGCCAACCCAGATACGCAGTATTTT.

The gene calls are TRBV30 and TRBJ1-5, with 8 nucleotides matching TRBD1. The J segment lost 5 bases and the V segment lost 0 bases, leaving 3 bases of the junction unmatched. Germline CDR1 reads GTSNPN; CDR2 reads SVGIG (reference sequence). CDR3 length equals 14 residues. The CDR3 sequence is CAWSVGGQDQPQHF. The CDR3 DNA is TGTGCCTGGAGTGTTGGGGGACAGGATCAGCCCCAGCATTTT.

The chain recombines TRBV28 with TRBJ1-5, with D hard to call. The germline V gene has CDR1 MDHEN and CDR2 SYDVKM. V shed 5 bases and J shed 4 bases, with 21 bases lying between them. There are 17 residues in the CDR3. The DNA for the CDR3 is TGTGCCAGCAGTCCCCCGGGGAGGGCCCTGGGAAATCAGCCCCAGCATTTT. Protein product: CASSPPGRALGNQPQHF.

The chain has TRBV9 and TRBJ2-7; D unclear. The ends were cut back, 0 bases at V and 1 base at J, with 11 bases in the middle. The germline CDR1 and CDR2 sequences are SGDLS and YYNGEE. The CDR3 totals 15 residues. The CDR3 here is CASSVGSVLSYEQYF. The CDR3 DNA reads as TGTGCCAGCAGCGTAGGGAGCGTCCTTTCCTACGAGCAGTACTTC.

This chain joins TRBV7-9 and TRBJ2-7, with D perhaps TRBD2 (6 bases). This CDR3 spans 15 amino acids. Germline CDR1 reads SEHNR; CDR2 reads FQNEAQ (reference sequence). Trimming left V 3 bases short and J 5 bases short, with 17 bases between. Here the CDR3 reads CASSLGGRLLDEQYF. In DNA form, the CDR3 reads TGTGCCAGCAGCTTGGGAGGCAGGCTTTTGGACGAGCAGTACTTC.

The chain combines TRBV7-8 with TRBJ2-5, with D unresolved. Trimming took 1 base from V and 3 from J, leaving 24 bases between them. The CDR3 spans 19 residues. Germline V CDR1 and CDR2: SGHVS, FQNEAQ. This CDR3 is CASSLVSMSAARSKETQYF. The CDR3 DNA follows: TGTGCCAGCAGCTTAGTATCTATGTCCGCGGCGCGATCTAAAGAGACCCAGTACTTC.

The rearrangement uses TRBV4-3 and TRBJ1-2; a possible D gene is TRBD1 (5 bases). Trimming stripped 0 bases from V and 8 bases from J, with 19 bases between. Germline V CDR1 and CDR2: LGHNA, YSLEER. The CDR3 is made up of 16 amino acids. This CDR3 is CASSQDYSGLQGGYTF. CDR3 bases: TGCGCCAGCAGCCAAGATTACTCGGGCCTTCAGGGAGGCTACACCTTC.

V gene TRBV10-3 combines with J gene TRBJ2-5, with a weak D call TRBD1 (6 bases). The CDR3 loop spans 15 amino acids. The germline V gene has CDR1 ENHRY and CDR2 SYGVKD. V was pared by 1 base and J by 2 bases, with 11 bases between. CDR3 amino acids: CAISEYPGQQETQYF. CDR3 DNA: TGTGCCATCAGTGAGTATCCGGGACAACAAGAGACCCAGTACTTC.

This chain links TRBV6-2 or TRBV6-3 with TRBJ1-5; 9 bases fit TRBD1. Germline V gene sequence: CDR1 MNHEY, CDR2 SVGEGT. This CDR3 region has 14 residues. J lost 4 bases, V lost 2 bases, and 0 bases had no gene match. Written as DNA, the CDR3 is TGTGCCAGCAGTTACGACAGGGGGAATCAGCCCCAGCATTTT. Amino acids: CASSYDRGNQPQHF.

This clone was observed a few times. The V and J genes are TRBV20-1 and TRBJ1-1; a possible D gene is TRBD1 (5 bases). Germline V lookup: CDR1 DFQATT, CDR2 SNEGSKA (reference sequence). V dropped 3 bases and J dropped 1 base, with 9 bases sitting between them. The CDR3 contains 13 residues. The DNA for the CDR3 is TGCAGTGCTAGTCGGGGGAGGAACACTGAAGCTTTCTTT. Residues: CSASRGRNTEAFF.